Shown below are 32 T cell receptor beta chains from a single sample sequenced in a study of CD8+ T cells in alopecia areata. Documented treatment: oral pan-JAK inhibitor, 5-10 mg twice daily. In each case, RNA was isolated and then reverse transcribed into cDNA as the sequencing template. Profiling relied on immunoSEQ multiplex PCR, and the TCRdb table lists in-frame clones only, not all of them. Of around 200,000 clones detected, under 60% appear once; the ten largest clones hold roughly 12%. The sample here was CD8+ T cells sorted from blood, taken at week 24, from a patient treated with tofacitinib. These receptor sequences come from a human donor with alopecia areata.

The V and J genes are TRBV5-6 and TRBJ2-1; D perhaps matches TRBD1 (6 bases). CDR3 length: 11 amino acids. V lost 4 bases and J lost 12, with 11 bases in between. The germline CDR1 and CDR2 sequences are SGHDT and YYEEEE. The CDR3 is CASSLGQMQFF. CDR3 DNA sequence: TGTGCCAGCAGCCTTGGACAGATGCAGTTCTTC.

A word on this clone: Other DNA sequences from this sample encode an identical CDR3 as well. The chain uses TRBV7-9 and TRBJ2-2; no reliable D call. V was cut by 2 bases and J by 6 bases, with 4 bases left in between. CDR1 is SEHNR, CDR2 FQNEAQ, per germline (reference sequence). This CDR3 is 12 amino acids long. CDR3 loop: CASSLRAGELFF. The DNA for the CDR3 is TGTGCCAGCAGCTTAAGGGCCGGGGAGCTGTTTTTT.

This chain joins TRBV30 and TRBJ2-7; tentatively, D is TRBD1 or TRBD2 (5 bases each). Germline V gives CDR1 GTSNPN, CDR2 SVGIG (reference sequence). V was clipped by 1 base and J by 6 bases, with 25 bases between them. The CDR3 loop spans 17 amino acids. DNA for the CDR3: TGTGCCTGGAGTGAATTGAGTGGGGGACCCCTAGGTGCCGAGCAGTACTTC. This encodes CAWSELSGGPLGAEQYF.

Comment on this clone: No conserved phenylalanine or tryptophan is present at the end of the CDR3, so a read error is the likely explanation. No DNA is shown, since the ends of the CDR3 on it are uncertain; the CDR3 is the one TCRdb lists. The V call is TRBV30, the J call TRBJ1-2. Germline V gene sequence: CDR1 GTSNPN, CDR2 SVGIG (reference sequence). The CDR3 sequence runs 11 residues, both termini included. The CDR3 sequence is CAWSDGGRLIA.

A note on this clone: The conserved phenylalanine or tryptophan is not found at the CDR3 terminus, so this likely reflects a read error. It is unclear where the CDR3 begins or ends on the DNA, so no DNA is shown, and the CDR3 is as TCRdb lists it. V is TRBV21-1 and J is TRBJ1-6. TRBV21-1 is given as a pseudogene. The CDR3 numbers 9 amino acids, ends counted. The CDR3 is CASPLGFVS.

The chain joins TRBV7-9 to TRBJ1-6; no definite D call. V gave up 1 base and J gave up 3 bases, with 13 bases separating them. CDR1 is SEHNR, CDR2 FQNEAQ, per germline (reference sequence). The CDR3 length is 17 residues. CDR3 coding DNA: TGTGCCAGCAGCTTAGTATCTCGGACCAACTATAATTCACCCCTCCACTTT. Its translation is CASSLVSRTNYNSPLHF.

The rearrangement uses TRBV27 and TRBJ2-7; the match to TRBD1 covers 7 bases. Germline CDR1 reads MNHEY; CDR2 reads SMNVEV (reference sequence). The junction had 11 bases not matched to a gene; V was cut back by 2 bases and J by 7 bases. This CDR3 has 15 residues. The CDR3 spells CASSLTQGYAIEQYF. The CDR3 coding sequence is TGTGCCAGCAGTTTAACACAGGGGTATGCTATAGAGCAGTACTTC.

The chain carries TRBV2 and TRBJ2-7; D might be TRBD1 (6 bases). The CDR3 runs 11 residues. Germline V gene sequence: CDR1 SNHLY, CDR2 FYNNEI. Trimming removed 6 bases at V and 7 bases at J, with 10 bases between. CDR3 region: CASRRGMEQYF. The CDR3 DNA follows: TGTGCCAGCAGGAGGGGGATGGAGCAGTACTTC. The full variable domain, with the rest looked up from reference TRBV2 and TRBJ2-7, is EPEVTQTPSHQVTQMGQEVILRCVPISNHLYFYWYRQILGQKVEFLVSFYNNEISEKSEIFDDQFSVERPDGSNFTLKIRSTKLEDSAMYFCASRRGMEQYFGPGTRLTVT.

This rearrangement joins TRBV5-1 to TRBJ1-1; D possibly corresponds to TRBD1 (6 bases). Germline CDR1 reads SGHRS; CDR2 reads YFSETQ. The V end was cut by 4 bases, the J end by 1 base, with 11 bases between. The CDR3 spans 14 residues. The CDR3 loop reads CASSEKQGNTEAFF. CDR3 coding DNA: TGCGCCAGCAGCGAAAAACAGGGGAACACTGAAGCTTTCTTT.

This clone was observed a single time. CDR3 sequence reads: CASSVGPHYEQYF. The CDR3 DNA sequence: TGTGCCAGCAGCGTGGGCCCGCACTACGAGCAGTACTTC. The chain couples TRBV13 to TRBJ2-7; no clear D gene. The V end lost 5 bases, the J end lost 3 bases, and 11 bases lay between the germline ends. CDR3 length: 13 residues. Germline V gene sequence: CDR1 PRHDT, CDR2 FYEKMQ (reference sequence).

As DNA, the CDR3 is TGTGCCAGCAGCCGACTAGCGGGGGGCTACGAGCAGTACTTC. This sequence encodes CASSRLAGGYEQYF. The chain links TRBV6-6 to TRBJ2-7; 13 bases fit TRBD2. The CDR3 is 14 residues long. Germline CDR1 reads MNHNY; CDR2 reads SVGAGI (reference sequence). The trim removed 6 bases at V and 3 bases at J, leaving 2 bases unmatched.

The CDR3 nucleotides read TGTGCCAGCTCACCATGGGGGAATTATCAGCCCCAGCATTTT. It specifies CASSPWGNYQPQHF. This chain links TRBV18 with TRBJ1-5, with a possible D match to TRBD1 (5 bases). CDR3 length: 14 residues. Germline-derived CDR1 and CDR2 are KGHSH and LQKENI. V lost 2 bases and J 5 bases, leaving 10 bases between the germline ends.

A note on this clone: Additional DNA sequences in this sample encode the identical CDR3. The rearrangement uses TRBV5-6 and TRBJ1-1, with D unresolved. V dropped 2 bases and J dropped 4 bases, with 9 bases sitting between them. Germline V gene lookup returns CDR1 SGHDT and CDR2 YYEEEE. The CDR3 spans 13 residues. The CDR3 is CASSFGEGTEAFF. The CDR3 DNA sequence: TGTGCCAGCAGCTTTGGGGAGGGCACTGAAGCTTTCTTT.

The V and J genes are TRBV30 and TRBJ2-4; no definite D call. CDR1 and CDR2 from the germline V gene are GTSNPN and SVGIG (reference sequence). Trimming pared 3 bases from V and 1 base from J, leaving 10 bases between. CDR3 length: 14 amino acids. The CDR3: CAWRGFMAKNIQYF. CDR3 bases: TGTGCCTGGAGAGGCTTTATGGCCAAAAACATTCAGTACTTC. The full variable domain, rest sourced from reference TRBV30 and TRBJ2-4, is SQTIHQWPATLVQPVGSPLSLECTVEGTSNPNLYWYRQAAGRGLQLLFYSVGIGQISSEVPQNLSASRPQDRQFILSSKKLLLSDSGFYLCAWRGFMAKNIQYFGAGTRLSVL.

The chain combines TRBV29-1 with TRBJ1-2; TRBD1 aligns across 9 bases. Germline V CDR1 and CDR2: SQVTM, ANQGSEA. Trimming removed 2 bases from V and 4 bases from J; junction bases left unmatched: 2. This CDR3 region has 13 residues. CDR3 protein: CSVERTGVYGYTF. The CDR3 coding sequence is TGCAGCGTTGAAAGGACAGGGGTCTATGGCTACACCTTC.

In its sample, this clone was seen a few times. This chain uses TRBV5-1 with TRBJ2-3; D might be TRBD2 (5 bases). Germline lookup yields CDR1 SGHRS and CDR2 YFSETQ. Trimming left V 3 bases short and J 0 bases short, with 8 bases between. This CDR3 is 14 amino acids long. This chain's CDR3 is CASSSDSSTDTQYF. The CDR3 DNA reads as TGCGCCAGCAGCTCGGACTCTAGCACAGATACGCAGTATTTT.

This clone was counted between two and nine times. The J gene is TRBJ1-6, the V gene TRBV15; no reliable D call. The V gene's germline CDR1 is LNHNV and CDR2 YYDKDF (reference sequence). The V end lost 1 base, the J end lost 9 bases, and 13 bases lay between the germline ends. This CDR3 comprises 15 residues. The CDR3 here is CATSRARTLRSPLHF. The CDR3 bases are TGTGCCACCAGCAGAGCCCGGACCTTACGTTCACCCCTCCACTTT.

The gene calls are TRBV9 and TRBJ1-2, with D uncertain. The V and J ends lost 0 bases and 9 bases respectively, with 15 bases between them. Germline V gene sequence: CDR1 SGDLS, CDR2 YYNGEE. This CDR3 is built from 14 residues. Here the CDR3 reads CASSVGRPGVSYTF. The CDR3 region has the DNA TGTGCCAGCAGCGTAGGGCGGCCGGGAGTTAGCTACACCTTC.

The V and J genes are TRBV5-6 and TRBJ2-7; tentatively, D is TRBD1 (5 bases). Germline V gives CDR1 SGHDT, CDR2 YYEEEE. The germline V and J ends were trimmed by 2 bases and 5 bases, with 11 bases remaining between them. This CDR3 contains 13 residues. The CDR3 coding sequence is TGTGCCAGCAGCTTTATGACAGTTAACGAGCAGTACTTC. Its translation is CASSFMTVNEQYF.

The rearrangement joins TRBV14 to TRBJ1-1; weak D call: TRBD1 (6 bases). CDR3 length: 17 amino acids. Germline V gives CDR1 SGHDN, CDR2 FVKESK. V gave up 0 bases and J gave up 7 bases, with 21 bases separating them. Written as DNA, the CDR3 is TGTGCCAGCAGCCAAGATAGGCGGGGGGGCGGTCGGAATGAAGCTTTCTTT. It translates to CASSQDRRGGGRNEAFF. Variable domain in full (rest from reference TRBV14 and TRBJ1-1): EAGVTQFPSHSVIEKGQTVTLRCDPISGHDNLYWYRRVMGKEIKFLLHFVKESKQDESGMPNNRFLAERTGGTYSTLKVQPAELEDSGVYFCASSQDRRGGGRNEAFFGQGTRLTVV.

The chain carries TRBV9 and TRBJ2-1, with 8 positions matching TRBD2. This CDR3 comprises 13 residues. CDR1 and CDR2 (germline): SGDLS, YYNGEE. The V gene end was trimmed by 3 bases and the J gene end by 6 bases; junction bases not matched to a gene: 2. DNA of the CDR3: TGTGCCAGCAGCGCGGGGGGGCGCAATGAGCAGTTCTTC. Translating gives CASSAGGRNEQFF.

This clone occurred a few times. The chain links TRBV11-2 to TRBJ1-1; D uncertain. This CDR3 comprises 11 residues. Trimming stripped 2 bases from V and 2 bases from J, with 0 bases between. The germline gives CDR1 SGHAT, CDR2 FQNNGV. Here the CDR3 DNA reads TGTGCCAGCAGCTTAAACACTGAAGCTTTCTTT. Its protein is CASSLNTEAFF.

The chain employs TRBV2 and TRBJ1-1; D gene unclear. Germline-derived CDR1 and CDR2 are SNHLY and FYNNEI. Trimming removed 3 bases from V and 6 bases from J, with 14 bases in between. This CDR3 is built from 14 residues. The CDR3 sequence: CASSESNGIPEAFF. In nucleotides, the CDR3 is TGTGCCAGCAGTGAGTCGAATGGGATACCTGAAGCTTTCTTT.

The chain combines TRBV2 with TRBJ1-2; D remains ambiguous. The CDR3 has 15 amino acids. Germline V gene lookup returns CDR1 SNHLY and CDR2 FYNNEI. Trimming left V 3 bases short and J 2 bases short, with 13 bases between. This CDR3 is CASSDYEPINYGYTF. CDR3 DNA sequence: TGTGCCAGCAGTGACTACGAACCGATCAACTATGGCTACACCTTC.

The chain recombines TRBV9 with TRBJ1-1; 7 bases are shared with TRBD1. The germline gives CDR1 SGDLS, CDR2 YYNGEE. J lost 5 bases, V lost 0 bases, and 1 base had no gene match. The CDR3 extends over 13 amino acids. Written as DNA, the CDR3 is TGTGCCAGCAGCGTAGAACAGGGGACTGAAGCTTTCTTT. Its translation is CASSVEQGTEAFF.

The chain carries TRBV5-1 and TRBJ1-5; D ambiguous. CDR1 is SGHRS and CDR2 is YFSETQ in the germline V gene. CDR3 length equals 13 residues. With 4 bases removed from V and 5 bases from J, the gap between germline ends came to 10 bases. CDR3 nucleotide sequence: TGCGCCAGCAGCCCGGATGGTTATCAGCCCCAGCATTTT. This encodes CASSPDGYQPQHF.

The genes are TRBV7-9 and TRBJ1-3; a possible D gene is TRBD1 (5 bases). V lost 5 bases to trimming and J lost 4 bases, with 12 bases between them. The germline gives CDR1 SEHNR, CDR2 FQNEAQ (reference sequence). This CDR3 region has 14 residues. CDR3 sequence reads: CASSNRDLGNTIYF. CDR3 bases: TGTGCCAGCAGCAACCGGGACTTAGGAAACACCATATATTTT.

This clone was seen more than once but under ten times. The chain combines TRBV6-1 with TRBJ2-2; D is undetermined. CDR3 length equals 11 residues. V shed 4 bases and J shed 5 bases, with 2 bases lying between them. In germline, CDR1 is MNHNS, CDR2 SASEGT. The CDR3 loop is CASSATGELFF. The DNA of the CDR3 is TGTGCCAGCAGTGCTACCGGGGAGCTGTTTTTT.

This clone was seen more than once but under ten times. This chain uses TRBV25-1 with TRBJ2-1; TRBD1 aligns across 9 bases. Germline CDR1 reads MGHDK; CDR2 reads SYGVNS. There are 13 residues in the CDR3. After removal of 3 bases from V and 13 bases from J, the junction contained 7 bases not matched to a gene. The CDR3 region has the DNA TGTGCCAGCAGTGAGCTAGGACAGGGGAATCAGTTCTTC. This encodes CASSELGQGNQFF.

Written as DNA, the CDR3 is TGCAGCGTCATACTCCTCGATGACAGGCTTTATGGCTACACCTTC. Protein: CSVILLDDRLYGYTF. The gene calls are TRBV29-1 and TRBJ1-2, with a tentative D call TRBD1 (6 bases). Germline V lookup: CDR1 SQVTM, CDR2 ANQGSEA. This CDR3 is 15 amino acids long. The V and J ends lost 6 bases and 5 bases respectively, with 22 bases between them.

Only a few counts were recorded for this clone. CDR3 region: CASGPGPLSGYTF. DNA for the CDR3: TGTGCTAGCGGCCCTGGACCGCTCTCGGGCTACACCTTC. The chain carries TRBV12-5 and TRBJ1-2; no clear D gene. The CDR3 runs to 13 residues. Germline V gene sequence: CDR1 LGHNT, CDR2 FRNRAP. V lost 9 bases and J 8 bases, leaving 19 bases between the germline ends.

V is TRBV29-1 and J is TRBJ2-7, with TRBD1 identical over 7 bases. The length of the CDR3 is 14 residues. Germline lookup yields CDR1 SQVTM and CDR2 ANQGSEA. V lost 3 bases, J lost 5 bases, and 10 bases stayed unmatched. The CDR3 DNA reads TGCAGCGTTGAGTCTGAGACAGGGAGCCACGAGCAGTACTTC. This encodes CSVESETGSHEQYF.